These T cell receptor beta chains were read from a single sample in a study of blood T cell repertoires in COVID-19. Profiled with immunoSEQ multiplex PCR; TCRdb holds only in-frame clones, not every one. This sample has 130,000 to 150,000 clones, with over 85% found just once. Sequencing input: peripheral blood. The receptors here all came from a human donor in a cohort sampled during active COVID-19. CDR3s include the opening cysteine and the closing phenylalanine or tryptophan. Rows may omit the clone size; those that give it use once, few, many or a size class.

v_gene: TRBV5-1; j_gene: TRBJ2-7; abundance: NA; CDR3aa: CASSLVQGTDYEQYF
v_gene: TRBV11-2; j_gene: TRBJ1-6; abundance: NA; CDR3aa: CASSLGQSSYNSPLHF
v_gene: TRBV20-1; j_gene: TRBJ1-1; abundance: NA; CDR3aa: CSASGGTGIRAEAFF
v_gene: TRBV5-1; j_gene: TRBJ1-1; abundance: many; CDR3aa: CASSSREGGNTEAFF
v_gene: TRBV18; j_gene: TRBJ2-3; abundance: once; CDR3aa: CASSPPGQLRDTQYF
v_gene: TRBV11-3; j_gene: TRBJ1-1; abundance: NA; CDR3aa: CASRAAPNTEAFF
v_gene: TRBV6-5; j_gene: TRBJ2-7; abundance: NA; CDR3aa: CASSYEGVEQYF
v_gene: TRBV29-1; j_gene: TRBJ1-4; abundance: NA; CDR3aa: CSVEEFGGSTNEKLFF
v_gene: TRBV9; j_gene: TRBJ2-3; abundance: NA; CDR3aa: CASSSGGTDTQYF
v_gene: TRBV4-1; j_gene: TRBJ2-6; abundance: NA; CDR3aa: CASSQDWGPGANVLTF
v_gene: TRBV13; j_gene: TRBJ2-1; abundance: NA; CDR3aa: CASSLTSGGALAYNEQFF
v_gene: TRBV18; j_gene: TRBJ2-7; abundance: NA; CDR3aa: CASSPGGTVRWEQYF
v_gene: TRBV11-2; j_gene: TRBJ2-3; abundance: NA; CDR3aa: CASSLAGTDTQYF
v_gene: TRBV29-1; j_gene: TRBJ2-4; abundance: NA; CDR3aa: CSVETGQLAKNIQYF
v_gene: TRBV15; j_gene: TRBJ2-5; abundance: NA; CDR3aa: CATSRGAGETQYF
v_gene: TRBV19; j_gene: TRBJ2-7; abundance: NA; CDR3aa: CAFVAGGGRAAVWVQYF
v_gene: TRBV4-2; j_gene: TRBJ2-1; abundance: NA; CDR3aa: CASSQDARGSYNEQFF
v_gene: TRBV7-2; j_gene: TRBJ2-2; abundance: once; CDR3aa: CASSLEVHSGGSTGELFF
v_gene: TRBV6-5; j_gene: TRBJ2-5; abundance: NA; CDR3aa: CASSPQRETQYF
v_gene: TRBV9; j_gene: TRBJ2-7; abundance: NA; CDR3aa: CASSPTGVSEQYF
v_gene: TRBV19; j_gene: TRBJ1-2; abundance: NA; CDR3aa: CASTPQGALGYTF